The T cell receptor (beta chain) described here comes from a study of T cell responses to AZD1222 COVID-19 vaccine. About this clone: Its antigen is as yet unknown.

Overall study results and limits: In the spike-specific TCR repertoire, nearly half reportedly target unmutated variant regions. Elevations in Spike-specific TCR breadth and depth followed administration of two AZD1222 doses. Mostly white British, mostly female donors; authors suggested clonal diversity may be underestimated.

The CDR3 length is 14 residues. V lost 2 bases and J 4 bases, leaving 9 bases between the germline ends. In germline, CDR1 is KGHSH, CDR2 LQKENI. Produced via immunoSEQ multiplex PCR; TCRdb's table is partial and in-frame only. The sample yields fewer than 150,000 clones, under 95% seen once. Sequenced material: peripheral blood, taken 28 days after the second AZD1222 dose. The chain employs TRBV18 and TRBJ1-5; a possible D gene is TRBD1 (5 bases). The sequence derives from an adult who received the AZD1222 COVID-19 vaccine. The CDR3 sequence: CASSPLGGNQPQHF. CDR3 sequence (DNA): TGTGCCAGCTCACCATTGGGGGGAAATCAGCCCCAGCATTTT.